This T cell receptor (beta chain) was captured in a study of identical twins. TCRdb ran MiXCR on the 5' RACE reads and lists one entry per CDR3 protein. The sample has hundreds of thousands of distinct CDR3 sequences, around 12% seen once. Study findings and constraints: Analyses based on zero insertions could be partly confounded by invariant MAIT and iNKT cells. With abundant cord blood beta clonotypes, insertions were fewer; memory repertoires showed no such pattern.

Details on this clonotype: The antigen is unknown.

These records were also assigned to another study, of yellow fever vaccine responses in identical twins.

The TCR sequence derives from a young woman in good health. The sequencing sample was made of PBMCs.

CDR3 amino acids: CSAAMGGAPTGELFF. As DNA, the CDR3 is TGCAGTGCTGCAATGGGTGGAGCGCCCACCGGGGAGCTGTTTTTT. The chain employs TRBV20-1 and TRBJ2-2; D is uncertain. The CDR3 has 15 residues. Germline lookup yields CDR1 DFQATT and CDR2 SNEGSKA (reference sequence). V was pared by 5 bases and J by 4 bases, with 17 bases between.